This T cell receptor beta chain was recovered during a study of a mutant IDH1 vaccine in newly diagnosed glioma. Time point reported: week 23, last vaccination. Each vaccine dose was 300 ug of mutant IDH1 20-mer peptide, with topical imiquimod. CDR3 length: 17 residues. Trimming cost V 5 bases and J 2 bases; bases outside gene matches: 12. Germline CDR1 reads SNHLY; CDR2 reads FYNNEI. Measured with immunoSEQ multiplex PCR; TCRdb has only the in-frame clones, and not every one. Of about 64,000 clones listed, approximately 81% were seen once; the top ten hold 4%. Concerning this clone itself: Antigen: not known.

V gene TRBV2 combines with J gene TRBJ1-5, with 7 positions matching TRBD1. The material was PBMCs, obtained from a glioma patient whose treatment included an IDH1 peptide vaccine. This TCR derives from a man in his thirties or forties with glioma. The CDR3 spells CASSRGAGGLGNQPQHF. CDR3 in DNA: TGTGCCAGCAGTCGCGGGGCAGGGGGTTTGGGCAATCAGCCCCAGCATTTT.